Listed below are T cell receptor beta chains from one sample, sequenced in a study of response to subunit inactivated influenza vaccine. MiXCR, run by TCRdb on the RT-PCR reads, gives a single entry per CDR3 protein. The sample shows about 540,000 distinct CDR3 sequences, around a quarter of them seen only once. Separately, the same data were catalogued under a study of T cells expressing NK-cell markers.

This sample comprised CD4+ T cells sorted from PBMCs, obtained 11 to 12 days after vaccination. The receptors originated from a man aged 50 or older who received an inactivated influenza vaccine. Each CDR3 is given with its conserved first and last residue. Each record gives: V gene, clone size, CDR3 protein. The size of a clone is reported for some rows only, either as once, few or many, or as a class for expanded clones.

V gene: TRBV6-1; clone size: .; CDR3 protein: CASSYGTGVETQYF
V gene: TRBV18; clone size: few; CDR3 protein: CASSPPTRDYEQYF
V gene: TRBV10-3; clone size: .; CDR3 protein: CAISSTGQGSSYEQYF
V gene: TRBV7-2; clone size: few; CDR3 protein: CASSLRVSNTEAFF
V gene: TRBV15; clone size: .; CDR3 protein: CATSRGHRKEQFF
V gene: TRBV12-3/TRBV12-4; clone size: .; CDR3 protein: CASSSRLAGGSDTQYF
V gene: TRBV18; clone size: .; CDR3 protein: CASSPPGTQETQYF
V gene: TRBV27; clone size: few; CDR3 protein: CASSRSAVPWREQFF
V gene: TRBV29-1; clone size: .; CDR3 protein: CSVAGRVGGEQFF
V gene: TRBV5-5; clone size: .; CDR3 protein: CASSPHPGMNTEAFF
V gene: TRBV29-1; clone size: few; CDR3 protein: CSVGRNRQNTEAFF
V gene: TRBV4-2; clone size: .; CDR3 protein: CASSQLPSEIVEQYF
V gene: TRBV7-8; clone size: few; CDR3 protein: CASSLDRYSNYGYTF
V gene: TRBV7-6; clone size: .; CDR3 protein: CASSLGRLAGSTDTQYF
V gene: TRBV15; clone size: few; CDR3 protein: CATSRDKGTGSYEQYF
V gene: TRBV4-1; clone size: few; CDR3 protein: CASKVSGPRTDRNEQFF
V gene: TRBV6-1; clone size: .; CDR3 protein: CASSAFTGGKNIQYF
V gene: TRBV3-1; clone size: few; CDR3 protein: CASSLLRTASGTDTQYF
V gene: TRBV20-1; clone size: few; CDR3 protein: CSARTITDTQYF
V gene: TRBV7-2; clone size: .; CDR3 protein: CASSSDWTGGTYEQYF
V gene: TRBV7-2; clone size: few; CDR3 protein: CASSLVPGLRQAGTTEAFF
V gene: TRBV3-1; clone size: few; CDR3 protein: CASSQDTRSYTGELFF
V gene: TRBV4-1; clone size: .; CDR3 protein: CASSQDSGTLFEQYF
V gene: TRBV9; clone size: .; CDR3 protein: CASSVGTGDETQYF
V gene: TRBV27; clone size: .; CDR3 protein: CASSSAPGIREKLFF
V gene: TRBV6-1; clone size: .; CDR3 protein: CASTRTETSSYNSPLHF
V gene: TRBV12-3/TRBV12-4; clone size: few; CDR3 protein: CASSQGPPNEQFF
V gene: TRBV6-5; clone size: few; CDR3 protein: CASSYSGGGGYTF
V gene: TRBV4-3; clone size: few; CDR3 protein: CASSQDPSGLAKNIQYF
V gene: TRBV4-3; clone size: .; CDR3 protein: CASSQEGRVGYGYTF
V gene: TRBV12-3/TRBV12-4; clone size: few; CDR3 protein: CASTGGGYQPQHF
V gene: TRBV28; clone size: few; CDR3 protein: CASTITSGPYNEQFF
V gene: TRBV20-1; clone size: .; CDR3 protein: CSAKTGHLNTEAFF
V gene: TRBV9; clone size: few; CDR3 protein: CASSEGAGIGADTQYF
V gene: TRBV20-1; clone size: .; CDR3 protein: CSARGEGLIANTGELFF
V gene: TRBV12-3/TRBV12-4; clone size: few; CDR3 protein: CASSFNLAWGTDTQYF
V gene: TRBV25-1; clone size: few; CDR3 protein: CASSDTGEWETQYF